Included here is one T cell receptor (beta chain) sequence, with context. No antigen is known for it. The record originates from a study of T-cell memory formation after mild COVID-19. Germline V CDR1 and CDR2: SSHAT, FNYEAQ (reference sequence). Trimming took off 5 bases at V and 6 bases at J, with 17 bases between the two ends. The CDR3 has 15 amino acids. Study results and limitations: A second wave of clones peaked on day 37, and their SARS-CoV-2 specificity went unconfirmed.

MiXCR was run by TCRdb on the 5' RACE reads, yielding one entry per CDR3 protein. The sample consists of 350,000 to 500,000 distinct CDR3 sequences, approximately 19% of them appearing once. This receptor was identified in a man between 18 and 35 years old who had mild COVID-19 (a few samples of this study predate the infection). Cell type and time point are not known. Sample: PBMCs or a T cell subset sorted from them (not recorded which). The chain uses TRBV7-7 and TRBJ2-1, with D perhaps TRBD1 (6 bases). The CDR3: CASSPLGGIGNEQFF. The CDR3, as DNA: TGTGCCAGCAGCCCCCTAGGGGGAATCGGCAATGAGCAGTTCTTC.